One sample yielded the 17 T cell receptor beta chains listed below, sequenced in a study of human T cells and chemical hapten exposure (dated by TCRdb to the early 2020s). Explained via the paper, the time point label denotes: pre-sensitization, week 0. The intended sense of this specimen's treatment or condition label: therapeutic diphenylcyclopropenone sensitization with weekly scalp DPC. Libraries came from RACE. Sequencing was carried out with a NextSeq 500. The public reads were reanalyzed by TCRdb: fastp trimming at Q25, MiXCR alignment, in-frame beta chains only. Records with the same CDR3 protein are collapsed into one entry carrying the most frequent genes and DNA. Across this sample there are some 300,000 distinct CDR3 sequences, with 4.5% to 5.5% seen only once. The top ten clones comprise over 6.5% of the sample. Sequencing used whole blood, obtained in connection with sensitization to the hapten diphenylcyclopropenone (DPC). These receptors came from a woman aged 18-29 years with alopecia areata. Some clones in this sample may be carry-over from other donors' samples.

The chain uses TRBV7-9 and TRBJ2-7; no definite D call. Per the germline V gene, CDR1 is SEHNR and CDR2 is FQNEAQ (reference sequence). With 6 bases removed from V and 2 bases from J, the gap between germline ends came to 14 bases. The CDR3 is made up of 14 amino acids. The CDR3 DNA reads TGTGCCAGCAGGCCTGCGACCAGACCCTACGAGCAGTACTTC. This gives the protein CASRPATRPYEQYF.

The V call is TRBV6-2 or TRBV6-3, the J call TRBJ2-3, with D tentatively TRBD2 (7 bases). The germline gives CDR1 MNHEY, CDR2 SVGEGT. The CDR3 loop spans 12 amino acids. The V end was cut by 10 bases, the J end by 2 bases, with 10 bases between. The CDR3 bases are TGTGCCACCCGGGGGGCCACAGATACGCAGTATTTT. This encodes CATRGATDTQYF.

This clonotype has more than one count but fewer than ten. This chain links TRBV20-1 with TRBJ2-7; 7 bases are a match to TRBD1. The germline CDR1 and CDR2 sequences are DFQATT and SNEGSKA (reference sequence). This CDR3 contains 14 residues. V lost 0 bases and J lost 5; bases outside the gene matches: 7. The CDR3 coding sequence is TGCAGTGCTAGAGATCCAGGGGGATTCCACGAGCAGTACTTC. Protein: CSARDPGGFHEQYF.

This clonotype has only a few counts. The V call is TRBV10-3, the J call TRBJ2-3; TRBD1 matches 9 bases. Unmatched junction bases numbered 6, after V lost 3 bases and J lost 5 bases. Germline values: CDR1 ENHRY, CDR2 SYGVKD. There are 15 residues in the CDR3. The CDR3 loop reads CAISEVGQGIDTQYF. CDR3 bases: TGTGCCATCAGTGAAGTAGGACAGGGGATAGATACGCAGTATTTT.

This clonotype was detected only a few times. The chain uses TRBV12-3 or TRBV12-4 and TRBJ2-1, with D maybe TRBD2 (5 bases). The V gene lost 5 bases and the J gene lost 6 bases, with 11 bases spanning the gap. The CDR3 has 13 amino acids. This CDR3 reads CASSPAGSNEQFF. CDR3 nucleotides: TGTGCCAGCAGTCCGGCGGGTAGCAATGAGCAGTTCTTC.

The chain is built from TRBV5-1 and TRBJ1-5; D might be TRBD1 (6 bases). The germline V gene has CDR1 SGHRS and CDR2 YFSETQ. The CDR3 is 15 amino acids. V was clipped by 4 bases and J by 8 bases, with 19 bases between them. In nucleotides, the CDR3 is TGCGCCAGCAGCCCCCAGGGACAAGGAGGAGAGCCCCAGCATTTT. Amino acids: CASSPQGQGGEPQHF.

The rearrangement uses TRBV20-1 and TRBJ2-7, with D possibly being TRBD1 (5 bases). The CDR3 is 13 amino acids. Germline CDR1 reads DFQATT; CDR2 reads SNEGSKA (reference sequence). Trimming removed 5 bases at V and 7 bases at J, with 18 bases between. This chain's CDR3 is CSAPRQGSREQYF. DNA of the CDR3: TGCAGTGCTCCGCGGCAGGGATCGCGAGAGCAGTACTTC.

V and J are TRBV19 and TRBJ2-7, with 8 bases lining up with TRBD1. The length of the CDR3 is 14 residues. V gave up 5 bases and J gave up 3 bases; unmatched junction bases: 6. CDR1 is LNHDA and CDR2 is SQIVND in the germline V gene (reference sequence). CDR3 bases: TGTGCCAGTAGTTACGGGACAGGTTTCTACGAGCAGTACTTC. It specifies CASSYGTGFYEQYF.

This clonotype was seen a few times. The chain has TRBV2 and TRBJ2-3; TRBD2 agrees at 12 bases. The length of the CDR3 is 14 residues. V was clipped by 8 bases and J by 6 bases; unmatched bases: 6. Germline-derived CDR1 and CDR2 are SNHLY and FYNNEI. In nucleotides, the CDR3 is TGTGCCAGCGCTAGCGGGGGGGCGCCCGATACGCAGTATTTT. Encoded protein: CASASGGAPDTQYF.

The chain recombines TRBV24-1 with TRBJ2-1, with a tentative D call TRBD1 (6 bases). This CDR3 has 16 residues. From germline, CDR1 is KGHDR and CDR2 SFDVKD. Trimming pared 1 base from V and 0 bases from J, leaving 9 bases between. CDR3 sequence: CATSDFTGSSYNEQFF. CDR3 nucleotides: TGTGCCACCAGTGATTTTACAGGGAGCTCCTACAATGAGCAGTTCTTC.

This clonotype has a handful of counts. The chain joins TRBV3-1 to TRBJ2-1; 11 bases fit TRBD2. The CDR3 is 16 residues long. Unmatched junction bases numbered 9, after V lost 4 bases and J lost 7 bases. In germline, CDR1 is LGHDT, CDR2 YNNKEL (reference sequence). In nucleotides, the CDR3 is TGTGCCAGCAGCCGTAGCGGGGGGGCAATCAAGAATGAGCAGTTCTTC. Its translation: CASSRSGGAIKNEQFF.

The sample holds a few counts of this clonotype. The chain carries TRBV29-1 and TRBJ2-1; D unclear. The CDR3 consists of 13 residues. Germline CDR1 reads SQVTM; CDR2 reads ANQGSEA. Trimming removed 4 bases from V and 0 bases from J, with 7 bases in between. The CDR3 here is CSVAESSYNEQFF. The CDR3 DNA is TGCAGCGTTGCTGAGAGCTCCTACAATGAGCAGTTCTTC.

This clonotype was seen repeatedly, ten times or more. This chain uses TRBV12-3 or TRBV12-4 with TRBJ1-6; D possibly corresponds to TRBD1 (5 bases). The ends were cut back, 4 bases at V and 16 bases at J, with 20 bases in the middle. CDR3 length: 14 residues. In nucleotides, the CDR3 is TGTGCCAGCAGTTCCAGTCGACAGACGGTATCTCTCCACTTT. Its protein is CASSSSRQTVSLHF.

This clonotype was seen at least ten times. V usage is TRBV6-6 and J usage is TRBJ2-3; D is undetermined. With 5 bases removed from V and 3 bases from J, the gap between germline ends came to 9 bases. The germline CDR1 and CDR2 sequences are MNHNY and SVGAGI (reference sequence). The CDR3 covers 13 residues. In DNA, the CDR3 is TGTGCCAGCAGTCGAGGATATACAGATACGCAGTATTTT. Translation gives CASSRGYTDTQYF.

This clonotype came up a few times. J is TRBJ2-3 and V is TRBV7-9; D may match TRBD1 or TRBD2 (5 bases each). Germline loops: CDR1 SEHNR, CDR2 FQNEAQ (reference sequence). CDR3 size: 13 residues. Trimming left V 5 bases short and J 5 bases short, with 11 bases between. The CDR3 loop reads CASSQGRLDTQYF. The CDR3 DNA reads TGTGCCAGCAGCCAGGGACGGCTAGATACGCAGTATTTT.

This clonotype was found many times. V and J are TRBV5-1 and TRBJ2-5; D gene unclear. The CDR3 spans 14 residues. CDR1 is SGHRS and CDR2 is YFSETQ in the germline V gene. V was cut by 0 bases and J by 2 bases, with 8 bases left in between. The CDR3 DNA reads as TGCGCCAGCAGCTTGGAAAGACAACAAGAGACCCAGTACTTC. This gives the protein CASSLERQQETQYF.

This chain joins TRBV11-2 and TRBJ1-1; D unclear. Trimming shortened V by 5 bases and J by 4 bases, and 8 bases separated the two germline ends. Germline CDR1 SGHAT, CDR2 FQNNGV. The CDR3 loop spans 12 amino acids. The CDR3 DNA reads as TGTGCCAGCAGCCGGACGCGCACTGAAGCTTTCTTT. Translated, it gives CASSRTRTEAFF.